These 17 T cell receptor beta chains came from one sample sequenced in a study of T cell changes during pregnancy in multiple sclerosis. Generated by immunoSEQ multiplex PCR, the TCRdb table keeps only in-frame clones and is missing some. This sample has about 24,000 clones, with 85% to 90% found just once. The sequencing here drew on CD4+ T cells from peripheral blood mononuclear cells, taken in the first trimester of pregnancy. These receptors all come from a female donor in good health, enrolled as a control in a pregnancy study.

The chain recombines TRBV5-1 with TRBJ1-4; 8 nucleotides line up with TRBD1. V shed 3 bases and J 0 bases; nucleotides not matched to a gene: 1. The CDR3 length is 15 residues. Germline CDR1 and CDR2: SGHRS and YFSETQ. The CDR3 is CASSSTGATNEKLFF. The CDR3 DNA follows: TGCGCCAGCAGCTCGACAGGGGCAACTAATGAAAAACTGTTTTTT.

This clone was detected a few times. This chain links TRBV27 with TRBJ2-1, with D possibly being TRBD2 (6 bases). Trimming took off 6 bases at V and 9 bases at J, with 24 bases between the two ends. The CDR3 has 16 residues. Germline CDR1 reads MNHEY; CDR2 reads SMNVEV (reference sequence). CDR3 DNA: TGTGCCAGCAGCGGGACTGGACCCTCCTGGGGTAGTGAGCAGTTCTTC. Protein product: CASSGTGPSWGSEQFF.

The CDR3 region is CASSVSDSGIYEQYF. CDR3 sequence (DNA): TGTGCCAGCAGCGTATCGGATTCAGGGATCTACGAGCAGTACTTC. This chain uses TRBV9 with TRBJ2-7; TRBD1 is a possible D gene (5 bases). The CDR3 extends over 15 amino acids. V dropped 1 base and J dropped 3 bases, with 14 bases sitting between them. Germline V lookup: CDR1 SGDLS, CDR2 YYNGEE.

The V call is TRBV6-5, the J call TRBJ1-4; TRBD1 aligns across 7 bases. This CDR3 has 15 amino acids. J lost 1 base, V lost 6 bases, and 5 bases had no gene match. Germline V gives CDR1 MNHEY, CDR2 SVGAGI. The CDR3 loop reads CASRLDRLTNEKLFF. The DNA for the CDR3 is TGTGCCAGCAGGCTGGACAGGTTAACTAATGAAAAACTGTTTTTT.

This clone has a handful of counts. CDR3 coding DNA: TGTGCCAGCAGTTGGACAGGGGCTCTCGATCAGCCCCAGCATTTT. Protein sequence: CASSWTGALDQPQHF. The rearrangement links TRBV6-1 to TRBJ1-5; the match to TRBD1 covers 9 bases. The CDR3 sequence is 15 residues long. The junction had 7 bases not matched to a gene; V was cut back by 5 bases and J by 5 bases. Germline V lookup: CDR1 MNHNS, CDR2 SASEGT.

This chain links TRBV4-1 with TRBJ2-2, with TRBD2 as a possible D gene (6 bases). Germline V CDR1 and CDR2: MGHRA, YSYEKL. The CDR3 spans 18 residues. Trimming cost V 4 bases and J 4 bases, with 22 bases left between them. The CDR3 bases are TGCGCCAGCAGCCCACCGAGTGCGGGGACCGTAGGCACCGGGGAGCTGTTTTTT. Its translation is CASSPPSAGTVGTGELFF.

This clone was detected only once. The J gene is TRBJ2-2, the V gene TRBV6-1, with D unresolved. In germline, CDR1 is MNHNS, CDR2 SASEGT. The V end was cut by 2 bases, the J end by 6 bases, with 7 bases between. This CDR3 comprises 13 residues. CDR3 in DNA: TGTGCCAGCAGTGAATTCCGGGCCGGGGAGCTGTTTTTT. It yields the protein CASSEFRAGELFF.

The gene calls are TRBV19 and TRBJ1-1; D is ambiguous. Deletions cut 7 bases from V and 2 bases from J, with 17 bases between. Germline lookup yields CDR1 LNHDA and CDR2 SQIVND (reference sequence). CDR3 length: 15 residues. CDR3 coding DNA: TGTGCCAGTACCGCACACCCGTTCATTAACACTGAAGCTTTCTTT. Amino acids: CASTAHPFINTEAFF.

This sequence joins TRBV27 and TRBJ2-5; D unclear. The V and J ends lost 0 bases and 0 bases respectively, with 2 bases between them. The CDR3 consists of 13 residues. The germline CDR1 and CDR2 sequences are MNHEY and SMNVEV (reference sequence). This CDR3 reads CASSLSYQETQYF. The CDR3, as DNA: TGTGCCAGCAGTTTATCCTACCAAGAGACCCAGTACTTC.

In this sample, this clone turned up once. The CDR3 nucleotides read TGCGCCAGCAGCTTGGGGGACAGGGGTGACGAGCAGTACTTC. Protein: CASSLGDRGDEQYF. The J gene is TRBJ2-7, the V gene TRBV5-1; 10 nucleotides agree with TRBD1. With 0 bases clipped from V and 5 bases from J, the junction kept 2 bases outside the gene matches. This CDR3 has 14 amino acids. Germline assignment: CDR1 SGHRS and CDR2 YFSETQ.

The gene calls are TRBV2 and TRBJ2-7, with TRBD1 identical over 7 bases. V trimming: 2 bases; J trimming: 2 bases; junction bases outside the gene matches: 6. This CDR3 is 15 amino acids long. The germline V gene has CDR1 SNHLY and CDR2 FYNNEI. CDR3 sequence reads: CASSEPGTAAYEQYF. DNA for the CDR3: TGTGCCAGCAGTGAACCTGGGACAGCGGCCTACGAGCAGTACTTC.

This chain links TRBV12-5 with TRBJ1-6; the match to TRBD1 covers 7 bases. The V and J ends lost 9 bases and 9 bases, in that order; junction bases with no gene match: 8. The germline gives CDR1 LGHNT, CDR2 FRNRAP. This CDR3 is built from 13 residues. The CDR3 DNA is TGTGCTAGCGCTAGAGGGGACAGTTCACCCCTCCACTTT. Translation: CASARGDSSPLHF.

The DNA of the CDR3 is TGTGCCAGCAACAGCCCCCATGAGCAGTTCTTC. Translating it yields CASNSPHEQFF. The J gene is TRBJ2-1, the V gene TRBV28; D ambiguous. The CDR3 spans 11 residues. Germline V gives CDR1 MDHEN, CDR2 SYDVKM. V shed 7 bases and J shed 8 bases, with 9 bases lying between them.

The gene calls are TRBV18 and TRBJ2-6, with 10 bases matching TRBD1. The CDR3 is made up of 20 amino acids. Germline CDR1 reads KGHSH; CDR2 reads LQKENI. V lost 6 bases to trimming and J lost 1 base; unmatched junction nucleotides: 15. In nucleotides, the CDR3 is TGTGCCAGCTCCCGAGACAGGGGGCCGGGTCCTTCGTCTGGGGCCAACGTCCTGACTTTC. Translating gives CASSRDRGPGPSSGANVLTF.

V and J are TRBV5-1 and TRBJ2-2, with TRBD1 identical over 8 bases. The CDR3 is 14 amino acids. Trimming at V came to 7 bases and at J to 3 bases, leaving 5 bases not matched to a gene. Germline-derived CDR1 and CDR2 are SGHRS and YFSETQ. CDR3: CASRPTGDTGELFF. CDR3 DNA: TGCGCCAGCCGACCGACAGGGGACACCGGGGAGCTGTTTTTT.

The V gene is TRBV6-6, the J gene TRBJ2-7; 11 nucleotides match TRBD2. With 8 bases clipped from V and 1 base from J, the junction kept 4 bases outside the gene matches. Germline V gene data show CDR1 as MNHNY and CDR2 as SVGAGI (reference sequence). The CDR3 is 14 residues long. CDR3 nucleotides: TGTGCCAGCCTAGGACTAGCGGGTTCCTACGAGCAGTACTTC. Its protein product is CASLGLAGSYEQYF.

The gene calls are TRBV6-1 and TRBJ1-2, with TRBD1 identical over 7 bases. Germline CDR1 and CDR2: MNHNS and SASEGT. This CDR3 is 12 amino acids long. V dropped 6 bases and J dropped 5; count of bases not matched to a gene: 3. The CDR3 nucleotides read TGTGCCAGCAGCGAACAGGGGTATGGCTACACCTTC. This translates into CASSEQGYGYTF.